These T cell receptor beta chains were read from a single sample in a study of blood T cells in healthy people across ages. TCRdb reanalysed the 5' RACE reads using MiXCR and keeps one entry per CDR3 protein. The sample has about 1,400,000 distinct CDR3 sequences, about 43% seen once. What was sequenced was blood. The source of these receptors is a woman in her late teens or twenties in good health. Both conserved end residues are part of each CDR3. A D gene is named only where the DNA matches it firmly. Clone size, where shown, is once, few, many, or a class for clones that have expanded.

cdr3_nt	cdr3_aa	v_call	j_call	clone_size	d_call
TGCAGTGCTGTCCGACAGGGGGCCTTTGACGAGCAGTACTTC	CSAVRQGAFDEQYF	TRBV20-1	TRBJ2-7	few	TRBD1
TGTGCCAGCAGCCAAGACTCCGGGGGTGTTGAAGCTTTCTTT	CASSQDSGGVEAFF	TRBV3-1	TRBJ1-1	NA	NA
TGTGCCAGCACCGTGGACAGGGGGACCCAGTACTTC	CASTVDRGTQYF	TRBV2	TRBJ2-5	NA	TRBD1
TGTGCCAGCACCCCAAGGACAGGGGTTGGGGGCACAGATACGCAGTATTTT	CASTPRTGVGGTDTQYF	TRBV7-9	TRBJ2-3	NA	TRBD1
TGTGCCAGCACTAGCGGGGGGGCTACCCATGAGCAGTTCTTC	CASTSGGATHEQFF	TRBV6-1	TRBJ2-1	NA	TRBD2
TGTGCCAGCCTTTGGGGACAGGGGATTACCTACGAGCAGTACTTC	CASLWGQGITYEQYF	TRBV2	TRBJ2-7	NA	TRBD1
TGTGCCAGCACAACCCCAACTCGAAAGATCGGGACTCTCGAATACAATGAGCAGTTCTTC	CASTTPTRKIGTLEYNEQFF	TRBV19	TRBJ2-1	NA	NA
TGTGCCAGCAGCTCTCACTATAGCGGGAGGGAGACCCAGTACTTC	CASSSHYSGRETQYF	TRBV7-6	TRBJ2-5	NA	TRBD2
TGCGCCAGCAGCTTGGTTTGGACAGGGCCCTACAATGAGCAGTTCTTC	CASSLVWTGPYNEQFF	TRBV5-1	TRBJ2-1	many	TRBD1
TGCGCCAGCAGCCAAGGCGGGATCCAGGAGACCCAGTACTTC	CASSQGGIQETQYF	TRBV5-1	TRBJ2-5	NA	NA
TGCGCCAGCAGCCAAGCCGCGAGCTATGGCTACACCTTC	CASSQAASYGYTF	TRBV4-1	TRBJ1-2	few	NA
TGTGCCATCAGTGAAGTAGAACAGGGGGGGTATGAGCAGTTCTTC	CAISEVEQGGYEQFF	TRBV10-3	TRBJ2-1	NA	NA
TGTGCCAGCAGTGCCTGGACAGCCCTGGGGGATACGCAGTATTTT	CASSAWTALGDTQYF	TRBV28	TRBJ2-3	NA	NA
TGTGCCAGCAGCCGGGCGAGCGAGCAGTACTTC	CASSRASEQYF	TRBV27	TRBJ2-7	few	NA
TGCAGTGCTCCGGATACCAGACTCGAGTCGAGCTCTGGGGCCAACGTCCTGACTTTC	CSAPDTRLESSSGANVLTF	TRBV20-1	TRBJ2-6	NA	NA
TGTGCCAGCAGCTTAAGTTTCTCCTACAATGAGCAGTTCTTC	CASSLSFSYNEQFF	TRBV7-9	TRBJ2-1	few	NA
TGCAGTGCTCTACGTGGGGGTCAGGGAGCAGGGAATGAGCAGTTCTTC	CSALRGGQGAGNEQFF	TRBV20-1	TRBJ2-1	NA	NA
TGCAGCCTAGGAATGGACAGGGAGCTCTATGGCTACACCTTC	CSLGMDRELYGYTF	TRBV20-1	TRBJ1-2	few	TRBD1
TGTGCCAGCAGCGTCGACGGTGATAGCAATCAGCCCCAGCATTTT	CASSVDGDSNQPQHF	TRBV9	TRBJ1-5	NA	NA
TGTGCCAGCAGCGTCGGGGAGTTTGGTGGCTACACCTTC	CASSVGEFGGYTF	TRBV11-1	TRBJ1-2	NA	NA
TGTGCCAGCAGGAGTCCCCCGGAGGGGGGCTACACCTTC	CASRSPPEGGYTF	TRBV28	TRBJ1-2	NA	NA
TGCAGTGCTAGAGGGCAGGGCGCTGAAGCTTTCTTT	CSARGQGAEAFF	TRBV20-1	TRBJ1-1	NA	NA
TGTGCCAGCAGCGACGCGCCCACGGGGGCTAGCAATCAGCCCCAGCATTTT	CASSDAPTGASNQPQHF	TRBV2	TRBJ1-5	few	NA
TGTGCCAGCTCCTGGGGCGATTTCGGGGAGCTGTTTTTT	CASSWGDFGELFF	TRBV6-1	TRBJ2-2	NA	NA
TGTGCCAGCAGTTTATCGAACAGCCCTAACTATGGCTACACCTTC	CASSLSNSPNYGYTF	TRBV27	TRBJ1-2	NA	NA
TGTGCCACCAGCGCCCCGGGAGGGGGAAACACCATATATTTT	CATSAPGGGNTIYF	TRBV15	TRBJ1-3	NA	NA
TGCGCCAGCAGCTTGGGGCATGCGAGCTCCTACGAGCAGTACTTC	CASSLGHASSYEQYF	TRBV5-1	TRBJ2-7	NA	NA